This entry lists 2 T cell receptor beta chains sequenced from one sample in a study of shared clonotypes between healthy human individuals. The data were produced by immunoSEQ multiplex PCR, yet TCRdb's version contains in-frame clones alone and is incomplete. The profile covers some 2,500,000 clones, with approximately 90% appearing a single time and 0.3% to 0.45% taken by the ten largest. The sample consisted of naive CD4+ T cells from PBMCs. Subset noted: CD45RA+ positively selected. The receptor source for this set is a man aged 18 to 30 in good health. Some clones in this sample may be carry-over from other donors' samples.

The chain combines TRBV4-2 with TRBJ2-3, with D hard to call. The V and J ends lost 0 bases and 4 bases respectively, with 5 bases between them. CDR3 size: 13 residues. Per germline, CDR1 LGHNA and CDR2 YNFKEQ. CDR3 loop: CASSQEPPDTQYF. Written as DNA, the CDR3 is TGTGCCAGCAGCCAAGAACCCCCAGATACGCAGTATTTT.

A single count supports this clone. J is TRBJ1-2 and V is TRBV2, with D perhaps TRBD1 (5 bases). Germline CDR1 is SNHLY and CDR2 is FYNNEI. This CDR3 region has 15 residues. The V end was cut by 7 bases, the J end by 2 bases, with 17 bases between. The CDR3, as DNA: TGTGCCAGCAAACGGGATGGGGCCATCAACTATGGCTACACCTTC. Translated: CASKRDGAINYGYTF.